Below are 22 T cell receptor beta chains sequenced from a single sample in a study of T-cell memory formation after mild COVID-19. Via MiXCR, TCRdb re-called the 5' RACE reads, giving one row per CDR3 protein. The repertoire holds 200,000 to 250,000 distinct CDR3 sequences, around 15% seen once, with approximately 3.5% in the top ten. Sequences were obtained from PBMCs or a T cell subset sorted from them (not recorded which). The receptors derive from a young man who had mild COVID-19 (a few samples of this study predate the infection). Cell type and time point are not known.

V gene TRBV29-1 combines with J gene TRBJ2-3; tentatively, D is TRBD1 (6 bases). V gave up 3 bases and J gave up 5 bases, with 9 bases separating them. The CDR3 sequence is 12 residues long. From germline, CDR1 is SQVTM and CDR2 ANQGSEA. CDR3 sequence reads: CSVEGAIDTQYF. The CDR3 nucleotides read TGCAGCGTTGAGGGGGCAATAGATACGCAGTATTTT.

This clonotype was seen more than once but under ten times. The CDR3 protein is CASLTGTGGSEQYF. CDR3 in DNA: TGTGCCAGCTTGACCGGGACAGGGGGCAGCGAGCAGTACTTC. The V call is TRBV18, the J call TRBJ2-7; 12 positions match TRBD1. This CDR3 has 14 amino acids. Germline V lookup: CDR1 KGHSH, CDR2 LQKENI. With 7 bases clipped from V and 6 bases from J, the junction kept 7 bases outside the gene matches.

The sample holds a few counts of this clonotype. This chain connects TRBV20-1 to TRBJ1-5; 7 bases match TRBD1. The CDR3 is 16 amino acids. V shed 4 bases and J 0 bases; nucleotides not matched to a gene: 9. Germline loops: CDR1 DFQATT, CDR2 SNEGSKA (reference sequence). The DNA of the CDR3 is TGCAGTGCTATAGCGACAGGGTCGGATAGCAATCAGCCCCAGCATTTT. This encodes CSAIATGSDSNQPQHF.

This clonotype has only a few counts. The genes are TRBV7-9 and TRBJ2-7, with TRBD1 matching 7 bases. Trimming at V came to 5 bases and at J to 3 bases, leaving 7 bases not matched to a gene. Germline CDR1 is SEHNR and CDR2 is FQNEAQ (reference sequence). This CDR3 comprises 14 residues. This CDR3 is CASSPGGHFYEQYF. Here the CDR3 DNA reads TGTGCCAGCAGCCCAGGGGGACACTTCTACGAGCAGTACTTC.

This clonotype was counted only a few times. The chain uses TRBV19 and TRBJ1-4; maybe TRBD1 (5 bases). V was shortened by 6 bases and J by 8 bases, with 16 bases between the two germline ends. Germline values: CDR1 LNHDA, CDR2 SQIVND (reference sequence). The CDR3 is 14 amino acids. The CDR3 is CASRGTGRREKLFF. The CDR3 bases are TGTGCCAGTAGGGGAACGGGGCGCCGAGAAAAACTGTTTTTT.

This clonotype was counted a few times. This chain joins TRBV20-1 and TRBJ1-1; D may be TRBD1 (6 bases). V lost 7 bases, J lost 0 bases, and 12 bases lay in between. The CDR3 runs to 13 residues. Germline CDR1 reads DFQATT; CDR2 reads SNEGSKA (reference sequence). The CDR3 loop reads CSDLDRLNTEAFF. For the CDR3, the DNA is TGCAGTGACTTGGACAGATTGAACACTGAAGCTTTCTTT.

This clonotype was detected a few times. V and J are TRBV18 and TRBJ2-7; D is unresolved. CDR1 is KGHSH and CDR2 is LQKENI in the germline V gene. V was pared by 4 bases and J by 4 bases, with 17 bases between. The CDR3 loop spans 15 amino acids. The DNA of the CDR3 is TGTGCCAGCTCACGAGACACAGCCAGTGTGTACGAGCAGTACTTC. Amino acid sequence: CASSRDTASVYEQYF.

The chain links TRBV5-1 to TRBJ1-2; tentative D call: TRBD1 (6 bases). The CDR3 is made up of 16 amino acids. Germline CDR1 and CDR2: SGHRS and YFSETQ. V was trimmed by 4 bases and J by 6 bases, leaving 22 bases between them. The CDR3 spells CASSRRNREDVNGYTF. As DNA, the CDR3 is TGCGCCAGCAGCCGGAGGAACAGGGAGGATGTTAATGGCTACACCTTC.

The V and J genes are TRBV28 and TRBJ2-1, with 8 bases fitting TRBD2. This CDR3 region has 15 residues. The V segment lost 6 bases and the J segment 8 bases; nucleotides outside the gene matches: 12. CDR1 and CDR2 from the germline V gene are MDHEN and SYDVKM. The CDR3 DNA follows: TGTGCCAGCAGCCCCCCTCGTAGCGGGGCCCATGAGCAGTTCTTC. This encodes CASSPPRSGAHEQFF. Full variable domain (outside the CDR3, taken from reference TRBV28 and TRBJ2-1): DVKVTQSSRYLVKRTGEKVFLECVQDMDHENMFWYRQDPGLGLRLIYFSYDVKMKEKGDIPEGYSVSREKKERFSLILESASTNQTSMYLCASSPPRSGAHEQFFGPGTRLTVL.

In this sample, this clonotype turned up many times. The CDR3 sequence is CASSSGGQETQYF. CDR3 in DNA: TGCGCCAGCAGCTCAGGGGGCCAAGAGACCCAGTACTTC. The rearrangement uses TRBV5-1 and TRBJ2-5; 7 bases are shared with TRBD1. V trimming: 3 bases; J trimming: 1 base; junction bases outside the gene matches: 0. The CDR3 consists of 13 residues. Germline CDR1 SGHRS, CDR2 YFSETQ.

This clonotype was seen repeatedly, ten times or more. The chain couples TRBV7-3 to TRBJ2-2; no clear D gene. V lost 4 bases, J lost 3 bases, and 3 bases lay in between. The length of the CDR3 is 12 residues. From germline, CDR1 is SGHTA and CDR2 FQGTGA. CDR3 protein: CASSSYTGELFF. The CDR3 DNA sequence: TGTGCCAGCAGCTCGTACACCGGGGAGCTGTTTTTT.

This chain connects TRBV7-2 to TRBJ1-5; TRBD1 might be the D (5 bases). This CDR3 region has 13 residues. Germline V gene sequence: CDR1 SGHTA, CDR2 FQGNSA. V was pared by 1 base and J by 6 bases, with 7 bases between. CDR3 sequence: CASSLGDGQPQHF. CDR3 nucleotide sequence: TGTGCCAGCAGCTTAGGGGACGGTCAGCCCCAGCATTTT.

This clonotype is a singleton in its sample. This rearrangement joins TRBV6-5 to TRBJ2-2; D is unresolved. The germline CDR1 and CDR2 sequences are MNHEY and SVGAGI. The CDR3 has 12 residues. The ends were cut back, 0 bases at V and 7 bases at J, with 3 bases in the middle. CDR3: CASSYSNGELFF. CDR3 sequence (DNA): TGTGCCAGCAGTTACTCGAACGGGGAGCTGTTTTTT.

The chain recombines TRBV5-1 with TRBJ2-5; 9 positions match TRBD2. From germline, CDR1 is SGHRS and CDR2 YFSETQ. Trimming at V came to 7 bases and at J to 4 bases, leaving 11 bases not matched to a gene. The CDR3 contains 15 residues. The CDR3 nucleotides are TGCGCCAGCGAAGCATTGGGTAGCGGGGGAGAGACCCAGTACTTC. Translated: CASEALGSGGETQYF.

The chain couples TRBV6-1 to TRBJ2-7; the match to TRBD2 covers 10 bases. Germline CDR1 reads MNHNS; CDR2 reads SASEGT. The CDR3 is 15 residues long. V dropped 7 bases and J dropped 5; count of bases not matched to a gene: 11. This chain's CDR3 is CASIKAGGPLDEQYF. The CDR3 nucleotides are TGTGCCAGCATTAAAGCGGGGGGGCCCCTCGACGAGCAGTACTTC.

This chain connects TRBV27 to TRBJ1-3; D call uncertain. Trimming took 5 bases from V and 2 from J, leaving 7 bases between them. The CDR3 has 13 amino acids. Germline CDR1 is MNHEY and CDR2 is SMNVEV (reference sequence). The CDR3 coding sequence is TGTGCCAGCAGTCTCAGAACTGGAAACACCATATATTTT. Amino acid sequence: CASSLRTGNTIYF.

V gene TRBV5-1 combines with J gene TRBJ1-1; no reliable D call. The CDR3 is made up of 16 amino acids. Trimming cost V 0 bases and J 4 bases, with 16 bases left between them. Per germline, CDR1 SGHRS and CDR2 YFSETQ. CDR3 sequence (DNA): TGCGCCAGCAGCTTGGAGTGGGCCTACGATTCCACTGAAGCTTTCTTT. Amino acids: CASSLEWAYDSTEAFF. Looking up the rest from reference TRBV5-1 and TRBJ1-1 gives the full variable domain: KAGVTQTPRYLIKTRGQQVTLSCSPISGHRSVSWYQQTPGQGLQFLFEYFSETQRNKGNFPGRFSGRQFSNSRSEMNVSTLELGDSALYLCASSLEWAYDSTEAFFGQGTRLTVV.

The chain carries TRBV2 and TRBJ1-1, with D perhaps TRBD1 (5 bases). The ends were cut back, 6 bases at V and 2 bases at J, with 16 bases in the middle. This CDR3 region has 15 residues. The germline CDR1 and CDR2 sequences are SNHLY and FYNNEI. CDR3 nucleotide sequence: TGTGCCAGCAGCGGGCGTGTGACAGTAAACACTGAAGCTTTCTTT. This translates into CASSGRVTVNTEAFF.

V and J are TRBV5-1 and TRBJ2-2, with 9 bases lining up with TRBD1. This CDR3 is built from 16 residues. CDR1 is SGHRS and CDR2 is YFSETQ in the germline V gene. Unmatched junction bases numbered 4, after V lost 0 bases and J lost 4 bases. CDR3 sequence reads: CASSLAGTGTTGELFF. In DNA form, the CDR3 reads TGCGCCAGCAGCTTGGCCGGGACAGGGACCACCGGGGAGCTGTTTTTT. The full variable domain, with the rest looked up from reference TRBV5-1 and TRBJ2-2, is KAGVTQTPRYLIKTRGQQVTLSCSPISGHRSVSWYQQTPGQGLQFLFEYFSETQRNKGNFPGRFSGRQFSNSRSEMNVSTLELGDSALYLCASSLAGTGTTGELFFGEGSRLTVL.

This chain uses TRBV6-1 with TRBJ2-7, with D hard to call. Looked up from germline, CDR1 is MNHNS and CDR2 is SASEGT. Trimming shortened V by 6 bases and J by 5 bases, and 17 bases separated the two germline ends. The CDR3 has 14 residues. The CDR3 sequence is CASRRSSPPHEQYV. As DNA, the CDR3 is TGTGCCAGCAGACGATCCTCGCCCCCCCACGAGCAGTACGTC.

The chain couples TRBV12-3 or TRBV12-4 to TRBJ1-2; TRBD1 agrees at 11 bases. V shed 6 bases, J shed 0 bases, and the junction held 9 bases outside the gene matches. The CDR3 length is 17 residues. DNA for the CDR3: TGTGCCAGCAGGGTACTCCCGGGACAGGGGGCTAACTATGGCTACACCTTC. It codes for CASRVLPGQGANYGYTF.

In its sample, this clonotype was seen a few times. The chain carries TRBV7-9 and TRBJ2-2, with 8 bases aligning to TRBD1. This CDR3 is 16 amino acids long. The V and J ends lost 4 bases and 4 bases, in that order; junction bases with no gene match: 8. Germline values: CDR1 SEHNR, CDR2 FQNEAQ (reference sequence). Here the CDR3 DNA reads TGTGCCAGCAGCTCGAATCAGGGGGCGGTCACCGGGGAGCTGTTTTTT. Protein product: CASSSNQGAVTGELFF.